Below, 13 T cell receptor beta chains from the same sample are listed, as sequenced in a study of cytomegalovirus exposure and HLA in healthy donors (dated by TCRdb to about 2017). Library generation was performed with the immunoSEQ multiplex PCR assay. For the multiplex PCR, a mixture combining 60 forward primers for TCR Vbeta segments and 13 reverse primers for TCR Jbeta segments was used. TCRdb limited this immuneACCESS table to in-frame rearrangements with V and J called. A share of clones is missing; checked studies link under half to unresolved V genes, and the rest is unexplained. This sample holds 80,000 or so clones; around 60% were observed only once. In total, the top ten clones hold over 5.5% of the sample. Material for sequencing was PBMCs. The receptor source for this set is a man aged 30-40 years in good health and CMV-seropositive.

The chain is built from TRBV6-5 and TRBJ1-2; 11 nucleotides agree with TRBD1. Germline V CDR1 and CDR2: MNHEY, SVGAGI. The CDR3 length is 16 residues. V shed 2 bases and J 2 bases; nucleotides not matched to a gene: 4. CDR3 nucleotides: TGTGCCAGCAGTTACATTAGGACAGGGGGCAACTATGGCTACACCTTC. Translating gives CASSYIRTGGNYGYTF.

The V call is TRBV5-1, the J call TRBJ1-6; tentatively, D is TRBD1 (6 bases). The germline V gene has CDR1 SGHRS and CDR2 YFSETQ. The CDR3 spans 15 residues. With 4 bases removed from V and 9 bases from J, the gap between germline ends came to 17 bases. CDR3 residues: CASSRAGAEVSPLHF. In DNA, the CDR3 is TGCGCCAGCAGCCGAGCGGGGGCCGAAGTTTCACCCCTCCACTTT.

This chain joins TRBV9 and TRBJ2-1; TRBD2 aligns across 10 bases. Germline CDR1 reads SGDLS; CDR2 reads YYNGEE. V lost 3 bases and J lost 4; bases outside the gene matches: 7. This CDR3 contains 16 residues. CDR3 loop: CASSGPSGSVYNEQFF. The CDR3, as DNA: TGTGCCAGCAGCGGCCCTAGCGGGAGTGTTTACAATGAGCAGTTCTTC.

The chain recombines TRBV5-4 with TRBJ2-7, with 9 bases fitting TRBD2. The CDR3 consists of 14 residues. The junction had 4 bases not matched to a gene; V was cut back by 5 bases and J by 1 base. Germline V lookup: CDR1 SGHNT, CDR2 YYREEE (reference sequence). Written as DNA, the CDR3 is TGTGCCAGCAGGCTAGCGGGGTCTTCCTACGAGCAGTACTTC. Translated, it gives CASRLAGSSYEQYF.

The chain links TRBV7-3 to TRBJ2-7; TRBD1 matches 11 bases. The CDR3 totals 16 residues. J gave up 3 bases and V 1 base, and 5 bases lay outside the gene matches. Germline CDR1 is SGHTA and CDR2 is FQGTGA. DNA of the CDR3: TGTGCCAGCAGCTTAAGTGGACAGGGGGCAATCTACGAGCAGTACTTC. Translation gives CASSLSGQGAIYEQYF.

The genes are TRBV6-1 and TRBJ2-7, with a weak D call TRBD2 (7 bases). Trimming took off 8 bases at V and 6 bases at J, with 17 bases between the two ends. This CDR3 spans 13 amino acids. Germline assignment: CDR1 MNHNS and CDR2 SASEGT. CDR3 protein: CASHRGGEGEQYF. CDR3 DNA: TGTGCCAGCCATAGGGGGGGCGAAGGCGAGCAGTACTTC.

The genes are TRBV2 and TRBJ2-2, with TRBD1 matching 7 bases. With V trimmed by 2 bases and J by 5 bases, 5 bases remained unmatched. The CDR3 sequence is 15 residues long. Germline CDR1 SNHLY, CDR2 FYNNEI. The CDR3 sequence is CASSESPGGTGELFF. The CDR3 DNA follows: TGTGCCAGCAGTGAAAGTCCAGGGGGAACCGGGGAGCTGTTTTTT.

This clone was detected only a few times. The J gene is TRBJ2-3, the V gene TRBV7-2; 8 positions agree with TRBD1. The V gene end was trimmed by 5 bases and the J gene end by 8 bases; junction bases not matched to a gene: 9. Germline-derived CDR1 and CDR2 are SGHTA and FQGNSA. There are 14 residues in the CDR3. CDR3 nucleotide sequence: TGTGCCAGCAGCCAATCTACAGGGGGGTCTACGCAGTATTTT. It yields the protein CASSQSTGGSTQYF.

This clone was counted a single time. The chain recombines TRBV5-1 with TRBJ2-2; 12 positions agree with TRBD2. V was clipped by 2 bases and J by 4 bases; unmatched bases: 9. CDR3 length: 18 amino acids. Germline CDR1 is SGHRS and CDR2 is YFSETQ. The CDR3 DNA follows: TGCGCCAGCAGCTTAATGGCTAGCGGGAGGGCCGCCACCGGGGAGCTGTTTTTT. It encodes CASSLMASGRAATGELFF.

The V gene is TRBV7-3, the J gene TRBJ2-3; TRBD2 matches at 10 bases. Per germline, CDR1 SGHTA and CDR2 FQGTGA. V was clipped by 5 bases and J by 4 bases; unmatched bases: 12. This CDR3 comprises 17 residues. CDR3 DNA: TGTGCCAGCAGCCCCACGCTAGCGGGAGTAAGGGCAGATACGCAGTATTTT. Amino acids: CASSPTLAGVRADTQYF. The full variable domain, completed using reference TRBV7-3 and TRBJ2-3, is GAGVSQTPSNKVTEKGKYVELRCDPISGHTALYWYRQSLGQGPEFLIYFQGTGAADDSGLPNDRFFAVRPEGSVSTLKIQRTERGDSAVYLCASSPTLAGVRADTQYFGPGTRLTVL.

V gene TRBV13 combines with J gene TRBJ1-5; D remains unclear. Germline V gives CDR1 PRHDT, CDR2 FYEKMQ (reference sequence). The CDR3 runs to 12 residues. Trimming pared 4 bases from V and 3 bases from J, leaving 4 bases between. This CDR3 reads CASSSYNQPQHF. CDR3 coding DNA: TGTGCCAGCAGCTCCTACAATCAGCCCCAGCATTTT.

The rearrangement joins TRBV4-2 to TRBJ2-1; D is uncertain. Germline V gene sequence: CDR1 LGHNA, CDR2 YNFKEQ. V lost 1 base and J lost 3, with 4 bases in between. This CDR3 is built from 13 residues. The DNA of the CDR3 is TGTGCCAGCAGCCAAGGGCTCTACAATGAGCAGTTCTTC. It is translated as CASSQGLYNEQFF.

This chain's CDR3 is CASSYATRDYEQYF. CDR3 sequence (DNA): TGTGCCAGCAGTTACGCGACAAGAGATTACGAGCAGTACTTC. The chain is built from TRBV6-5 and TRBJ2-7, with D uncertain. The CDR3 spans 14 residues. V was shortened by 2 bases and J by 4 bases, with 12 bases between the two germline ends. CDR1 is MNHEY and CDR2 is SVGAGI in the germline V gene.